This TCR beta chain was recovered during a study of shared clonotypes between healthy human individuals. General study points: Generally, estimated richness proved larger in naive subsets than it did in memory subsets. Investigators collected only blood, and repertoires in tissues likely differ. Sorted-subset sequencing, rarefaction showed, was incomplete despite large depth.

Naive CD8 cells lacked CD45RO and underwent positive selection for CCR7, leaving out terminally differentiated effector memory CD45RA+ cells. This CDR3 is built from 13 residues. The V end lost 0 bases, the J end lost 8 bases, and 11 bases lay between the germline ends. Germline CDR1 is SGHRS and CDR2 is YFSETQ. Comment on this clone: The antigen remains undetermined.

Method: immunoSEQ multiplex PCR; TCRdb's copy keeps in-frame clones and lacks some. Of approximately 720,000 clones detected, just over 90% appear once; the ten largest clones hold approximately 24%. The receptor was derived from a man between 25 and 39 years old in good health. The specimen was naive CD8+ T cells sorted from blood. V is TRBV5-1 and J is TRBJ1-1; possible D gene TRBD1, 6 bases. The CDR3 nucleotides are TGCGCCAGCAGCTTGGGAGGGGGTTGGGAAGCTTTCTTT. It codes for CASSLGGGWEAFF. The variable domain in full, with the rest retrieved from reference TRBV5-1 and TRBJ1-1, is KAGVTQTPRYLIKTRGQQVTLSCSPISGHRSVSWYQQTPGQGLQFLFEYFSETQRNKGNFPGRFSGRQFSNSRSEMNVSTLELGDSALYLCASSLGGGWEAFFGQGTRLTVV.